Following are 27 T cell receptor beta chains from one sample sequenced in a study of cytomegalovirus exposure and HLA in healthy donors. Primers included in the PCR were 60 Vbeta and 13 Jbeta primers. Here immunoSEQ multiplex PCR was the method, and the copy in TCRdb shows in-frame clones only, minus some. The sample shows under 200,000 clones, around 80% of them seen only once. Material: PBMCs. These receptors all come from a young woman in good health and CMV-seronegative.

The rearrangement links TRBV7-9 to TRBJ2-1; 8 bases align to TRBD2. CDR3 length: 16 residues. V was pared by 1 base and J by 7 bases, with 9 bases of the junction left unmatched. Germline-derived CDR1 and CDR2 are SEHNR and FQNEAQ (reference sequence). The CDR3 coding sequence is TGTGCCAGCAGCTTAGAAGGTCCGGGAGGGAGGAATGAGCAGTTCTTC. As protein: CASSLEGPGGRNEQFF.

The chain has TRBV7-2 and TRBJ1-2; D not certain. The germline gives CDR1 SGHTA, CDR2 FQGNSA. V was clipped by 5 bases and J by 4 bases, with 11 bases between them. This CDR3 contains 13 residues. The CDR3 region has the DNA TGTGCCAGCAGCCAAGGACTGATCTATGGCTACACCTTC. It is translated as CASSQGLIYGYTF.

The chain carries TRBV7-2 and TRBJ2-4; TRBD2 agrees at 8 bases. The V and J ends lost 4 bases and 0 bases, in that order; junction bases with no gene match: 11. The CDR3 consists of 18 residues. Germline CDR1 SGHTA, CDR2 FQGNSA. In DNA form, the CDR3 reads TGTGCCAGCAGCTCTCTAGCGGGTCGCCTTCTAGCCAAAAACATTCAGTACTTC. It specifies CASSSLAGRLLAKNIQYF.

J is TRBJ1-2 and V is TRBV4-1; D may be TRBD1 (5 bases). This CDR3 contains 15 residues. Trimming shortened V by 2 bases and J by 4 bases, and 14 bases separated the two germline ends. CDR1 and CDR2 (germline): MGHRA, YSYEKL. CDR3 protein: CASSQSTVEGYGYTF. CDR3 in DNA: TGCGCCAGCAGCCAATCGACAGTAGAAGGCTATGGCTACACCTTC.

The chain recombines TRBV11-2 with TRBJ2-7; D may be TRBD1 (6 bases). Deletions cut 6 bases from V and 3 bases from J, with 18 bases between. The CDR3 length is 15 residues. Per the germline V gene, CDR1 is SGHAT and CDR2 is FQNNGV. The CDR3 DNA follows: TGTGCCAGCAGAGGATACAGGGTACAAATCTACGAGCAGTACTTC. This sequence encodes CASRGYRVQIYEQYF.

The chain links TRBV28 to TRBJ1-2, with a tentative D call TRBD1 (6 bases). Germline V lookup: CDR1 MDHEN, CDR2 SYDVKM. The ends were cut back, 3 bases at V and 8 bases at J, with 22 bases in the middle. The CDR3 sequence is 16 residues long. The CDR3 here is CASSFFSLGGLGGYTF. The CDR3 coding sequence is TGTGCCAGCAGTTTTTTTAGTCTCGGGGGGCTGGGGGGCTACACCTTC.

The J gene is TRBJ2-7, the V gene TRBV27; 13 bases fit TRBD2. CDR1 is MNHEY and CDR2 is SMNVEV in the germline V gene (reference sequence). There are 21 residues in the CDR3. Trimming removed 5 bases from V and 4 bases from J; junction bases left unmatched: 23. CDR3 amino acids: CASSPGTSGTIGPMFRYEQYF. The CDR3 DNA reads TGTGCCAGCAGTCCAGGGACTAGCGGGACCATCGGGCCCATGTTTCGGTACGAGCAGTACTTC.

Of note for this clone: One junction end disagrees with the germline gene, perhaps due to a read error. This sequence joins TRBV7-9 and TRBJ2-7; 10 bases are a match to TRBD2. This CDR3 region has 16 residues. The germline CDR1 and CDR2 sequences are SEHNR and FQNEAQ (reference sequence). The CDR3 region is CSSSSLRAGGVDEQYF. Here the CDR3 DNA reads TGTTCCAGCAGCTCTCTCCGAGCGGGAGGGGTCGACGAGCAGTACTTC.

CDR3 nucleotide sequence: TGTGCCAGCAGCCAATTGGGACTAGTATACCATGAGCAGTTCTTC. Translating gives CASSQLGLVYHEQFF. This chain connects TRBV5-6 to TRBJ2-1, with 8 nucleotides matching TRBD2. The ends lost 4 bases at V and 8 bases at J; junction bases unmatched: 11. There are 15 residues in the CDR3. CDR1 SGHDT and CDR2 YYEEEE come from the germline V gene.

The chain carries TRBV14 and TRBJ2-5; D perhaps matches TRBD2 (5 bases). The V gene lost 0 bases and the J gene lost 5 bases, with 16 bases spanning the gap. The CDR3 totals 16 residues. The germline V gene encodes CDR1 SGHDN and CDR2 FVKESK. The CDR3 coding sequence is TGTGCCAGCAGCCAAGAATTACCGGGGAGTTGGGAGACCCAGTACTTC. Amino acids: CASSQELPGSWETQYF. Full variable domain (outside the CDR3, taken from reference TRBV14 and TRBJ2-5): EAGVTQFPSHSVIEKGQTVTLRCDPISGHDNLYWYRRVMGKEIKFLLHFVKESKQDESGMPNNRFLAERTGGTYSTLKVQPAELEDSGVYFCASSQELPGSWETQYFGPGTRLLVL.

The chain is built from TRBV5-8 and TRBJ2-2, with 9 positions matching TRBD2. Losses at the gene ends were 2 bases for V and 4 bases for J; bases not matched to a gene: 12. Germline V lookup: CDR1 SGHTS, CDR2 YDEGEE. The CDR3 totals 18 residues. Here the CDR3 DNA reads TGTGCCAGCAGCTTTCGTTCAGGCGGGAGGGCCGGCACCGGGGAGCTGTTTTTT. Translation: CASSFRSGGRAGTGELFF.

The gene calls are TRBV4-3 and TRBJ1-6; unclear D gene. The CDR3 runs to 15 residues. V lost 0 bases and J 9 bases, leaving 12 bases between the germline ends. Germline CDR1 is LGHNA and CDR2 is YSLEER. This CDR3 is CASSQDSHSTSPLHF. In DNA, the CDR3 is TGCGCCAGCAGCCAAGATTCCCACAGTACTTCACCCCTCCACTTT.

Only a few counts were recorded for this clone. The chain carries TRBV29-1 and TRBJ1-1, with 7 bases lining up with TRBD1. Losses at the gene ends were 6 bases for V and 1 base for J; bases not matched to a gene: 14. Per the germline V gene, CDR1 is SQVTM and CDR2 is ANQGSEA. This CDR3 region has 16 residues. CDR3 sequence reads: CSVNRGGTFRNTEAFF. CDR3 nucleotide sequence: TGCAGCGTCAACAGGGGAGGTACTTTTCGGAACACTGAAGCTTTCTTT.

The rearrangement uses TRBV2 and TRBJ2-7, with TRBD1 identical over 7 bases. The germline gives CDR1 SNHLY, CDR2 FYNNEI. The CDR3 is 13 amino acids. The V gene end was trimmed by 7 bases and the J gene end by 3 bases; junction bases not matched to a gene: 6. The DNA of the CDR3 is TGTGCCAGCAACCGACAGGGATTCTACGAGCAGTACGTC. Translation gives CASNRQGFYEQYV.

This clone was seen once. This chain joins TRBV19 and TRBJ2-1; 10 bases fit TRBD2. Trimming took 7 bases from V and 7 from J; bases not matched to a gene: 7. The CDR3 is made up of 14 amino acids. Per germline, CDR1 LNHDA and CDR2 SQIVND (reference sequence). CDR3 sequence reads: CASTLAGDMNEQFF. DNA of the CDR3: TGTGCCAGTACTCTAGCGGGAGACATGAATGAGCAGTTCTTC.

This clone was found a few times. The rearrangement uses TRBV5-6 and TRBJ1-1, with TRBD1 identical over 8 bases. This CDR3 is built from 15 residues. In germline, CDR1 is SGHDT, CDR2 YYEEEE. The V gene end was trimmed by 4 bases and the J gene end by 2 bases; junction bases not matched to a gene: 7. The CDR3 loop reads CASSRATGGNTEAFF. The CDR3 DNA reads as TGTGCCAGCAGCCGAGCCACAGGGGGTAACACTGAAGCTTTCTTT. Based on the CDR3 plus reference TRBV5-6 and TRBJ1-1, the full variable domain is DAGVTQSPTHLIKTRGQQVTLRCSPKSGHDTVSWYQQALGQGPQFIFQYYEEEERQRGNFPDRFSGHQFPNYSSELNVNALLLGDSALYLCASSRATGGNTEAFFGQGTRLTVV.

This sequence joins TRBV11-2 and TRBJ2-1; TRBD2 matches at 12 bases. The CDR3 runs 18 residues. The trim removed 0 bases at V and 4 bases at J, leaving 7 bases unmatched. The germline CDR1 and CDR2 sequences are SGHAT and FQNNGV. The CDR3 DNA reads as TGTGCCAGCAGCTTAGAACCTGTTGGACTAGCGGGATACAATGAGCAGTTCTTC. It translates to CASSLEPVGLAGYNEQFF.

This chain uses TRBV5-1 with TRBJ1-2, with 10 bases that match TRBD1. CDR3 length: 16 amino acids. Germline assignment: CDR1 SGHRS and CDR2 YFSETQ. V shed 4 bases, J shed 1 base, and the junction held 7 bases outside the gene matches. Written as DNA, the CDR3 is TGCGCCAGCAGCACGACAGGGGGCGTCGGTAACTATGGCTACACCTTC. Its protein is CASSTTGGVGNYGYTF.

The chain combines TRBV7-2 with TRBJ2-2; the D gene is possibly TRBD2 (6 bases). CDR1 SGHTA and CDR2 FQGNSA come from the germline V gene. V was clipped by 5 bases and J by 0 bases, with 13 bases between them. The CDR3 has 16 amino acids. For the CDR3, the DNA is TGTGCCAGCAGCCGAAAGACGGGAGCGAACACCGGGGAGCTGTTTTTT. It yields the protein CASSRKTGANTGELFF.

This clone has just one count. The CDR3 loop is CASSQAAGETYNEQFF. The CDR3 bases are TGCGCCAGCAGCCAAGCGGCGGGAGAGACCTACAATGAGCAGTTCTTC. The rearrangement uses TRBV4-3 and TRBJ2-1; TRBD2 aligns across 7 bases. CDR3 length: 16 residues. Germline CDR1 is LGHNA and CDR2 is YSLEER. J was trimmed by 2 bases and V by 1 base; bases with no gene match: 5.

The chain combines TRBV28 with TRBJ1-2, with 7 bases identical to TRBD1. The CDR3 extends over 16 amino acids. V shed 5 bases, J shed 4 bases, and the junction held 13 bases outside the gene matches. Germline V lookup: CDR1 MDHEN, CDR2 SYDVKM. The CDR3 sequence is CASSTRTGARIYGYTF. For the CDR3, the DNA is TGTGCCAGCAGTACCCGTACAGGGGCCCGAATCTATGGCTACACCTTC.

The gene calls are TRBV27 and TRBJ2-6; 8 bases line up with TRBD1. J lost 1 base, V lost 8 bases, and 7 bases had no gene match. Germline lookup yields CDR1 MNHEY and CDR2 SMNVEV (reference sequence). CDR3 length equals 16 residues. The CDR3 bases are TGTGCCAGCGCACGACAGGGGTATTCTGGGGCCAACGTCCTGACTTTC. It translates to CASARQGYSGANVLTF.

The chain uses TRBV9 and TRBJ1-5, with 10 nucleotides matching TRBD1. The CDR3 extends over 14 amino acids. Germline V gene lookup returns CDR1 SGDLS and CDR2 YYNGEE. The J segment lost 7 bases and the V segment lost 3 bases, leaving 4 bases of the junction unmatched. The CDR3 region is CASSGQGASQPQHF. CDR3 sequence (DNA): TGTGCCAGCAGCGGACAGGGGGCTAGCCAGCCCCAGCATTTT.

This chain connects TRBV4-3 to TRBJ2-1; D remains ambiguous. The germline gives CDR1 LGHNA, CDR2 YSLEER. This CDR3 spans 14 amino acids. The ends were cut back, 1 base at V and 5 bases at J, with 9 bases in the middle. Here the CDR3 reads CASSQGLGDNEQFF. Written as DNA, the CDR3 is TGCGCCAGCAGCCAAGGTCTCGGTGACAATGAGCAGTTCTTC.

The chain recombines TRBV27 with TRBJ1-2; 9 bases agree with TRBD1. With V trimmed by 4 bases and J by 8 bases, 8 bases remained unmatched. Germline assignment: CDR1 MNHEY and CDR2 SMNVEV (reference sequence). The CDR3 extends over 14 amino acids. In DNA, the CDR3 is TGTGCCAGCAGTTCTCCGGGACAGGGTCTGGGCTACACCTTC. It translates to CASSSPGQGLGYTF.

The chain carries TRBV11-3 and TRBJ2-3; TRBD2 is a possible D gene (6 bases). The germline gives CDR1 SGHNT, CDR2 YENEEA. The CDR3 length is 18 residues. Trimming removed 4 bases at V and 0 bases at J, with 20 bases between. The CDR3 coding sequence is TGTGCCAGCAGCTCGCGTTACGGGAAGAGCGGGAGCACAGATACGCAGTATTTT. Translating gives CASSSRYGKSGSTDTQYF. The entire variable domain, with the rest obtained from reference TRBV11-3 and TRBJ2-3, is as follows: EAGVVQSPRYKIIEKKQPVAFWCNPISGHNTLYWYLQNLGQGPELLIRYENEEAVDDSQLPKDRFSAERLKGVDSTLKIQPAELGDSAVYLCASSSRYGKSGSTDTQYFGPGTRLTVL.

This clone was observed a single time. The chain has TRBV2 and TRBJ2-4, with D possibly being TRBD2 (6 bases). Germline V lookup: CDR1 SNHLY, CDR2 FYNNEI. The CDR3 runs to 15 residues. Trimming cost V 9 bases and J 0 bases, with 15 bases left between them. The CDR3: CASASEPLAKNIQYF. CDR3 DNA sequence: TGTGCCAGTGCTAGCGAACCACTAGCCAAAAACATTCAGTACTTC.